These 29 T cell receptor beta chains originate from one sample sequenced in a study of blood T cell repertoires in COVID-19. Assay: immunoSEQ multiplex PCR; the TCRdb copy retains only in-frame clones and omits some. This table has 100,000 or so clones, under 95% appearing once. What was sequenced was peripheral blood. The receptors were gathered from a woman aged 50 to 60 in a cohort sampled during active COVID-19.

The rearrangement joins TRBV11-2 to TRBJ2-1, with 7 bases fitting TRBD2. CDR3 length: 15 amino acids. Germline lookup yields CDR1 SGHAT and CDR2 FQNNGV. The V gene end was trimmed by 1 base and the J gene end by 4 bases; junction bases not matched to a gene: 4. CDR3: CASSLASSGYNEQFF. The CDR3 bases are TGTGCCAGCAGCTTAGCGTCTAGCGGTTACAATGAGCAGTTCTTC.

This clone was recorded a few times. CDR3 sequence reads: CASSSTGPTEAFF. CDR3 bases: TGTGCCAGCAGCTCTACAGGGCCCACTGAAGCTTTCTTT. The rearrangement links TRBV7-9 to TRBJ1-1; TRBD1 might be the D (6 bases). The V gene lost 4 bases and the J gene lost 4 bases, with 10 bases spanning the gap. Per germline, CDR1 SEHNR and CDR2 FQNEAQ (reference sequence). The CDR3 totals 13 residues.

The CDR3: CASSSPQREGSYNEQFF. The DNA for the CDR3 is TGTGCCAGCAGCTCCCCTCAGCGGGAGGGGTCCTACAATGAGCAGTTCTTC. The chain uses TRBV5-8 and TRBJ2-1, with 10 nucleotides matching TRBD2. This CDR3 contains 17 residues. Trimming at V came to 3 bases and at J to 1 base, leaving 7 bases not matched to a gene. Germline assignment: CDR1 SGHTS and CDR2 YDEGEE. Full variable domain (remainder filled in from reference TRBV5-8 and TRBJ2-1): EAGVTQSPTHLIKTRGQQATLRCSPISGHTSVYWYQQALGLGLQFLLWYDEGEERNRGNFPPRFSGRQFPNYSSELNVNALELEDSALYLCASSSPQREGSYNEQFFGPGTRLTVL.

The chain has TRBV7-8 and TRBJ1-2; TRBD1 agrees at 7 bases. This CDR3 comprises 15 residues. CDR1 is SGHVS and CDR2 is FQNEAQ in the germline V gene. J gave up 3 bases and V 1 base, and 5 bases lay outside the gene matches. This chain's CDR3 is CASSLVLGQYYGYTF. The CDR3 coding sequence is TGTGCCAGCAGCTTAGTCCTGGGACAGTACTATGGCTACACCTTC.

The chain carries TRBV7-9 and TRBJ2-2; TRBD1 agrees at 7 bases. This CDR3 has 15 amino acids. The germline CDR1 and CDR2 sequences are SEHNR and FQNEAQ (reference sequence). The junction had 6 bases not matched to a gene; V was cut back by 5 bases and J by 3 bases. CDR3 in DNA: TGTGCCAGCAGCCTCGACAGGGTCTACACCGGGGAGCTGTTTTTT. Protein: CASSLDRVYTGELFF. Supplemented by reference TRBV7-9 and TRBJ2-2, the full variable domain reads DTGVSQNPRHKITKRGQNVTFRCDPISEHNRLYWYRQTLGQGPEFLTYFQNEAQLEKSRLLSDRFSAERPKGSFSTLEIQRTEQGDSAMYLCASSLDRVYTGELFFGEGSRLTVL.

The chain joins TRBV11-2 to TRBJ2-7; D might be TRBD2 (6 bases). The CDR3 length is 15 residues. Germline values: CDR1 SGHAT, CDR2 FQNNGV. V lost 5 bases to trimming and J lost 5 bases, with 19 bases between them. This CDR3 reads CASSDRRGMGDEQYF. The DNA for the CDR3 is TGTGCCAGCAGCGACCGTCGGGGGATGGGGGACGAGCAGTACTTC.

The chain has TRBV5-1 and TRBJ1-2; 8 nucleotides match TRBD1. CDR3 length equals 14 residues. With V trimmed by 4 bases and J by 3 bases, 5 bases remained unmatched. CDR1 is SGHRS, CDR2 YFSETQ, per germline. The CDR3 spells CASSLDRVDYGYTF. The CDR3 DNA sequence: TGCGCCAGCAGCCTGGACAGGGTTGACTATGGCTACACCTTC.

This sequence joins TRBV18 and TRBJ2-3, with 9 bases that match TRBD2. CDR3 length: 17 amino acids. The trim removed 0 bases at V and 1 base at J, leaving 5 bases unmatched. Germline CDR1 reads KGHSH; CDR2 reads LQKENI. CDR3 region: CASSPPGAGGRTDTQYF. In DNA form, the CDR3 reads TGTGCCAGCTCACCACCGGGAGCGGGGGGACGCACAGATACGCAGTATTTT.

This chain joins TRBV28 and TRBJ2-5, with D perhaps TRBD2 (7 bases). The length of the CDR3 is 14 residues. Germline loops: CDR1 MDHEN, CDR2 SYDVKM. The V end was cut by 10 bases, the J end by 1 base, with 16 bases between. The CDR3: CANSKGGTQETQYF. The DNA for the CDR3 is TGTGCCAACTCAAAGGGGGGGACCCAAGAGACCCAGTACTTC.

This clone was detected only once. The CDR3 loop reads CASSPPSGTATGELFF. DNA for the CDR3: TGTGCCAGCAGCCCGCCCTCCGGGACAGCCACCGGGGAGCTGTTTTTT. V gene TRBV5-6 combines with J gene TRBJ2-2; TRBD1 matches at 7 bases. Germline V lookup: CDR1 SGHDT, CDR2 YYEEEE. The CDR3 is made up of 16 amino acids. V lost 4 bases and J lost 4; bases outside the gene matches: 10.

The chain links TRBV6-5 to TRBJ2-5; 10 bases agree with TRBD2. CDR1 is MNHEY and CDR2 is SVGAGI in the germline V gene. The CDR3 sequence is 15 residues long. The V and J ends lost 6 bases and 3 bases, in that order; junction bases with no gene match: 7. The CDR3 loop reads CASRDSGRLEETQYF. Written as DNA, the CDR3 is TGTGCCAGCAGGGATAGCGGGAGGTTAGAAGAGACCCAGTACTTC.

This chain joins TRBV6-4 and TRBJ2-2, with a possible D match to TRBD1 (5 bases). The CDR3 has 15 amino acids. V dropped 2 bases and J dropped 0 bases, with 7 bases sitting between them. Germline CDR1 and CDR2: MRHNA and SNTAGT. The CDR3 loop reads CASSDGAANTGELFF. CDR3 in DNA: TGTGCCAGCAGTGACGGGGCAGCGAACACCGGGGAGCTGTTTTTT.

The chain employs TRBV28 and TRBJ1-4, with TRBD1 as a possible D gene (6 bases). CDR3 length: 14 residues. V lost 7 bases and J 7 bases, leaving 16 bases between the germline ends. The germline V gene encodes CDR1 MDHEN and CDR2 SYDVKM. The CDR3 loop is CASIPQGGGEKLFF. The DNA for the CDR3 is TGTGCCAGCATTCCACAGGGTGGGGGTGAAAAACTGTTTTTT.

The V call is TRBV28, the J call TRBJ2-1, with D perhaps TRBD2 (6 bases). The CDR3 covers 15 residues. CDR1 is MDHEN and CDR2 is SYDVKM in the germline V gene. V lost 7 bases, J lost 4 bases, and 17 bases lay in between. The CDR3 sequence: CASTSAGAGYNEQFF. CDR3 sequence (DNA): TGTGCCAGCACCTCAGCCGGGGCGGGATACAATGAGCAGTTCTTC.

J is TRBJ1-4 and V is TRBV2; D might be TRBD1 (5 bases). Germline loops: CDR1 SNHLY, CDR2 FYNNEI. This CDR3 is 17 amino acids long. V was pared by 7 bases and J by 0 bases, with 18 bases between. The CDR3 nucleotides are TGTGCCAGCAAGGCGCCGCGGGGCCGCGCAACTAATGAAAAACTGTTTTTT. This encodes CASKAPRGRATNEKLFF.

Note on this clone: The sample contains more than one DNA sequence encoding this CDR3. CDR3 nucleotides: TGTGCCAGCAGCCCGCCGGGACTAGCGGGAAATGAGCAGTTCTTC. Translated: CASSPPGLAGNEQFF. The rearrangement links TRBV7-9 to TRBJ2-1; 13 bases are a match to TRBD2. CDR3 length equals 15 residues. Germline loops: CDR1 SEHNR, CDR2 FQNEAQ (reference sequence). The trim removed 5 bases at V and 7 bases at J, leaving 5 bases unmatched.

This clone has a single count. The CDR3 is CASSQEADRDNYGYTF. Here the CDR3 DNA reads TGCGCCAGCAGCCAAGAAGCGGACAGGGACAACTATGGCTACACCTTC. The J gene is TRBJ1-2, the V gene TRBV4-1; TRBD1 matches at 8 bases. Per the germline V gene, CDR1 is MGHRA and CDR2 is YSYEKL. The CDR3 has 16 amino acids. V gave up 0 bases and J gave up 2 bases; unmatched junction bases: 5.

This clone was counted many times. The chain joins TRBV28 to TRBJ1-6, with TRBD1 identical over 7 bases. The germline V gene encodes CDR1 MDHEN and CDR2 SYDVKM. The CDR3 runs 15 residues. V lost 2 bases to trimming and J lost 9 bases; unmatched junction nucleotides: 7. The CDR3 sequence is CASSLRQGSVSPLHF. In DNA, the CDR3 is TGTGCCAGCAGTTTAAGACAGGGCTCGGTTTCACCCCTCCACTTT.

This chain uses TRBV7-3 with TRBJ2-1; 10 nucleotides align to TRBD2. Trimming cost V 2 bases and J 10 bases; bases outside gene matches: 8. The CDR3 covers 15 residues. The germline V gene has CDR1 SGHTA and CDR2 FQGTGA. The DNA for the CDR3 is TGTGCCAGCAGCTTAGTGTCTAGCGGGAGAGGCGAGCAGTTCTTC. Its translation: CASSLVSSGRGEQFF.

The J gene is TRBJ2-2, the V gene TRBV6-2 or TRBV6-3; 7 nucleotides match TRBD2. This CDR3 contains 19 residues. The germline gives CDR1 MNHEY, CDR2 SVGEGT. The V segment lost 2 bases and the J segment 0 bases; nucleotides outside the gene matches: 12. The CDR3 spells CASSYDYSLTSPNTGELFF. CDR3 in DNA: TGTGCCAGCAGTTACGACTACTCTCTGACTAGCCCGAACACCGGGGAGCTGTTTTTT.

The V call is TRBV12-3 or TRBV12-4, the J call TRBJ1-1; unclear D gene. Trimming pared 3 bases from V and 8 bases from J, leaving 13 bases between. The CDR3 has 13 residues. DNA of the CDR3: TGTGCCAGCAGTTTCGCGGGCCCGACAGAAGCTTTCTTT. Translated, it gives CASSFAGPTEAFF.

The V call is TRBV6-6, the J call TRBJ2-3; 11 bases are a match to TRBD2. With V trimmed by 0 bases and J by 11 bases, 4 bases remained unmatched. This CDR3 has 14 amino acids. Germline loops: CDR1 MNHNY, CDR2 SVGAGI (reference sequence). CDR3 protein: CASSYSDGTSGQYF. The CDR3 coding sequence is TGTGCCAGCAGTTACTCGGATGGGACTAGCGGGCAGTATTTT.

This clone has just one count. The rearrangement uses TRBV6-5 and TRBJ1-3; TRBD1 matches at 8 bases. Germline V lookup: CDR1 MNHEY, CDR2 SVGAGI. The V segment lost 6 bases and the J segment 0 bases; nucleotides outside the gene matches: 4. This CDR3 is 15 amino acids long. The CDR3 DNA is TGTGCCAGCAGACTGGACAGGGACTCTGGAAACACCATATATTTT. Protein: CASRLDRDSGNTIYF.

The rearrangement joins TRBV19 to TRBJ2-1, with 7 bases matching TRBD1. Germline CDR1 reads LNHDA; CDR2 reads SQIVND (reference sequence). This CDR3 has 18 amino acids. The ends lost 0 bases at V and 0 bases at J; junction bases unmatched: 8. The CDR3 DNA follows: TGTGCCAGTAGTATAGATCCTCTCAGGGGGAGCTCCTACAATGAGCAGTTCTTC. Translation gives CASSIDPLRGSSYNEQFF.

The CDR3, as DNA: TGCGCCAGCAGCCAAGTGGGAGCCCTCTCTCCCTATGGCTACACCTTC. Translation gives CASSQVGALSPYGYTF. The V call is TRBV4-1, the J call TRBJ1-2; no clear D. Trimming removed 1 base at V and 4 bases at J, with 16 bases between. Germline V gives CDR1 MGHRA, CDR2 YSYEKL. The CDR3 covers 16 residues.

The chain carries TRBV5-1 and TRBJ2-7; tentatively, D is TRBD2 (5 bases). The germline gives CDR1 SGHRS, CDR2 YFSETQ. This CDR3 contains 13 residues. Trimming cost V 4 bases and J 2 bases, with 10 bases left between them. The CDR3 sequence is CASSPDGTYEQYF. In DNA, the CDR3 is TGCGCCAGCAGCCCCGACGGGACCTACGAGCAGTACTTC. The complete variable domain, with remaining parts taken from reference TRBV5-1 and TRBJ2-7, reads KAGVTQTPRYLIKTRGQQVTLSCSPISGHRSVSWYQQTPGQGLQFLFEYFSETQRNKGNFPGRFSGRQFSNSRSEMNVSTLELGDSALYLCASSPDGTYEQYFGPGTRLTVT.

The rearrangement joins TRBV2 to TRBJ2-2; 8 nucleotides align to TRBD1. Unmatched junction bases numbered 6, after V lost 5 bases and J lost 4 bases. The V gene's germline CDR1 is SNHLY and CDR2 FYNNEI. The CDR3 contains 15 residues. The CDR3 loop reads CASSRQGISTGELFF. CDR3 nucleotides: TGTGCCAGCAGTAGACAGGGGATTAGCACCGGGGAGCTGTTTTTT.

CDR3 region: CASSLTGVGGYTF. CDR3 nucleotides: TGTGCCAGCAGCTTGACAGGGGTTGGCGGCTACACCTTC. V usage is TRBV6-5 and J usage is TRBJ1-2; 8 bases match TRBD1. V lost 6 bases and J lost 8; bases outside the gene matches: 8. The CDR3 length is 13 residues. Germline assignment: CDR1 MNHEY and CDR2 SVGAGI.

V gene TRBV24-1 combines with J gene TRBJ2-1, with 7 bases identical to TRBD1. The CDR3 runs to 14 residues. V trimming: 2 bases; J trimming: 4 bases; junction bases outside the gene matches: 1. The germline gives CDR1 KGHDR, CDR2 SFDVKD. The CDR3 DNA is TGTGCCACCAGTGATTACAGGGGTTACAATGAGCAGTTCTTC. Translated: CATSDYRGYNEQFF.